This TCR beta chain was obtained from a study of T cell responses to AZD1222 COVID-19 vaccine (dated by TCRdb to the early 2020s). For the wider study: AZD1222 recipients given second doses at about 4 weeks or at about 12 weeks were pooled, since spike-specific TCR depth and breadth were not found to differ between the two schedules. Enrollment into the trials was organized by age into subgroups of 18-55, 56-69 and 70-plus years, and those subgroups contained approximately 160, 26 and 62 TCR-sequenced participants, respectively. A total of under 250 trial participants underwent TCR sequencing, of whom roughly 210 had received two doses of AZD1222 and approximately 26 had received two doses of the MenACWY control vaccine.

Spanning cysteine to phenylalanine, the CDR3 consists of 15 amino acids. CDR3 DNA only is kept here, 45 bases in frame from base 1. Trimming accounts for 7 bases at V and 2 bases at J, while the number of junction bases matched to no gene is 8. CDR1 WNHNN and CDR2 SYGVQD are derived from the germline V gene (reference sequence). Study-wide findings and limitations: Most participants were white British and females outnumbered males, and the authors suggested that clonal diversity may have been underestimated. In the small 56-69-year group, the increase in depth fell short of significance, most likely because of low power. After two AZD1222 doses, both the breadth and the depth of spike-specific TCRs were significantly higher than at day 0 and than in MenACWY recipients. Reportedly, close to half of the unique spike-specific TCRs recognized epitopes lying outside the regions that are mutated in the B.1.351 and B.1.1.7 variants. Because no day 14 peak-response samples were available, repertoires were characterized only after the peak T cell response. The vaccine-associated CD4 TCRs covered the entire spike protein, and the dominant responses fell in regions 160-218 and 743-854. Only five to seven AZD1222 recipients were SARS-CoV-2 seropositive at baseline, limiting conclusions about previously exposed vaccinees.

The time point label corresponds to: baseline before first vaccination. Vaccinee samples came from UK trials COV001 and COV002, including a single-blind randomized controlled phase 2/3 trial of AZD1222 (ChAdOx1 nCoV-19) in healthy adults. For TCRbeta chain sequencing, PBMC samples were collected from trial participants at day 0 and at day 28 after the second dose. As for this clone: Its antigen is still unknown. No much larger clonotype is one base removed from it; base qualities were not supplied.

The CDR3 regions of human TCRbeta chains were subjected to immunosequencing. In the source study's methods: Repertoire TCRs were matched against a reference library of SARS-CoV-2-specific TCRs generated with the MIRA antigen-specificity platform. Breadth was defined as the fraction of unique TCRs that were SARS-CoV-2-associated. Depth was defined as the fraction of total T cells that were SARS-CoV-2-associated. Using the MIRA data, every spike-specific TCR was mapped to the spike region that the TCR reacted to and assigned to either a CD4 or a CD8 class. Log10-transformed breadth and depth values were compared by one-way ANOVA with Sidak's multiple comparisons tests. TCRdb retrieved this table from immuneACCESS and kept in-frame rearrangements only. Not all clones are present; in checked studies, unresolved V genes account for under half, and no reason is known for the remainder. That table supplies the V and J calls and clone size; D and trimming were determined from the DNA. This sample comprises under 200,000 clones, about nine tenths of them detected only once. Approximately 0.98% of the sample is in the top ten clones.

The clonotype comes from an adult in good health. The rearrangement joined TRBV10-1 to TRBJ1-3; 7 bases in between match TRBD1. The specimen comprised peripheral blood, sampled on day 0 of AZD1222 vaccination. The nucleotide sequence reads TGCGCCAGCAATCCTACAGGGGAAACTGGAAACACCATATATTTT. Its protein product is CASNPTGETGNTIYF.